The 30 T cell receptor beta chains below come from one sample, sequenced in a study of blood T cell repertoires in COVID-19. Libraries were prepared by immunoSEQ multiplex PCR; TCRdb keeps only in-frame clonotypes and omits some of them. The table shows around 250,000 clones, with roughly 84% occurring only once. Sequencing was performed on peripheral blood. Receptors were obtained from a woman aged 18 to 35 with acute or convalescent COVID-19.

The V gene is TRBV5-1, the J gene TRBJ2-5; maybe TRBD2 (6 bases). Deletions cut 1 base from V and 2 bases from J, with 15 bases between. Germline assignment: CDR1 SGHRS and CDR2 YFSETQ. The CDR3 consists of 16 residues. In DNA form, the CDR3 reads TGCGCCAGCAGCTTGTCGACTGCCGGGGGTCAAGAGACCCAGTACTTC. Translating it yields CASSLSTAGGQETQYF. Full variable domain (remainder filled in from reference TRBV5-1 and TRBJ2-5): KAGVTQTPRYLIKTRGQQVTLSCSPISGHRSVSWYQQTPGQGLQFLFEYFSETQRNKGNFPGRFSGRQFSNSRSEMNVSTLELGDSALYLCASSLSTAGGQETQYFGPGTRLLVL.

The CDR3 reads CASSEWSYGYTF. DNA of the CDR3: TGTGCCAGTAGTGAATGGAGCTATGGCTACACCTTC. V gene TRBV19 combines with J gene TRBJ1-2; D ambiguous. The germline V gene encodes CDR1 LNHDA and CDR2 SQIVND (reference sequence). The length of the CDR3 is 12 residues. V lost 5 bases and J lost 4, with 8 bases in between.

The rearrangement uses TRBV21-1 and TRBJ1-5; the table names TRBD1, a call not compared with the DNA. TRBV21-1 counts as a pseudogene. The CDR3 totals 16 residues. CDR3 loop: CASSKVAQYSNQPQHF. Written as DNA, the CDR3 is TGTGCCAGCAGCAAAGTGGCACAATATAGCAATCAGCCCCAGCATTTT.

The V gene is TRBV10-3, the J gene TRBJ1-3; TRBD1 agrees at 7 bases. The length of the CDR3 is 14 residues. The germline V gene encodes CDR1 ENHRY and CDR2 SYGVKD. After removal of 6 bases from V and 2 bases from J, the junction contained 4 bases not matched to a gene. In DNA, the CDR3 is TGTGCCATCAGACCCGGGACAGCTGGAAACACCATATATTTT. Protein: CAIRPGTAGNTIYF.

This clone was counted only a few times. The V and J genes are TRBV19 and TRBJ2-3, with 9 bases aligning to TRBD1. The length of the CDR3 is 16 residues. After removal of 4 bases from V and 4 bases from J, the junction contained 9 bases not matched to a gene. Germline CDR1 is LNHDA and CDR2 is SQIVND (reference sequence). The CDR3 loop is CASSKGQGVFADTQYF. The CDR3 DNA sequence: TGTGCCAGTAGTAAGGGACAGGGAGTTTTCGCAGATACGCAGTATTTT. Looking up the rest from reference TRBV19 and TRBJ2-3 gives the full variable domain: DGGITQSPKYLFRKEGQNVTLSCEQNLNHDAMYWYRQDPGQGLRLIYYSQIVNDFQKGDIAEGYSVSREKKESFPLTVTSAQKNPTAFYLCASSKGQGVFADTQYFGPGTRLTVL.

J is TRBJ2-1 and V is TRBV7-2; 7 bases map to TRBD2. Germline-derived CDR1 and CDR2 are SGHTA and FQGNSA. The CDR3 covers 15 residues. V trimming: 7 bases; J trimming: 0 bases; junction bases outside the gene matches: 6. CDR3 DNA sequence: TGTGCCAGCACTTGGCGGGAGAGCTCCTACAATGAGCAGTTCTTC. It translates to CASTWRESSYNEQFF.

In this sample, this clone turned up once. V is TRBV7-2 and J is TRBJ2-5, with 9 bases identical to TRBD2. The germline gives CDR1 SGHTA, CDR2 FQGNSA. The CDR3 contains 15 residues. J was trimmed by 5 bases and V by 7 bases; bases with no gene match: 11. Written as DNA, the CDR3 is TGTGCCAGCACCAGCGTCCCAACTAGCGGGGAGACCCAGTACTTC. This translates into CASTSVPTSGETQYF.

The chain carries TRBV6-1 and TRBJ2-2; 7 positions agree with TRBD1. After removal of 9 bases from V and 0 bases from J, the junction contained 4 bases not matched to a gene. The germline V gene has CDR1 MNHNS and CDR2 SASEGT. This CDR3 has 14 amino acids. As DNA, the CDR3 is TGTGCCAGTCGGGGACAGCCGAACACCGGGGAGCTGTTTTTT. It translates to CASRGQPNTGELFF.

The chain recombines TRBV29-1 with TRBJ2-5, with D possibly matching TRBD1 (5 bases). The V end was cut by 6 bases, the J end by 3 bases, with 20 bases between. The V gene's germline CDR1 is SQVTM and CDR2 ANQGSEA. The CDR3 has 15 residues. The CDR3 spells CSVDWGRVIEETQYF. The CDR3 coding sequence is TGCAGCGTAGATTGGGGCAGGGTAATCGAAGAGACCCAGTACTTC.

This chain's CDR3 is CASMDPGQSSGNTIYF. DNA for the CDR3: TGTGCCAGCATGGATCCGGGACAGAGCTCTGGAAACACCATATATTTT. The chain is built from TRBV28 and TRBJ1-3; TRBD1 matches at 7 bases. Trimming took 7 bases from V and 0 from J; bases not matched to a gene: 9. CDR3 length equals 16 residues. Per the germline V gene, CDR1 is MDHEN and CDR2 is SYDVKM.

The chain carries TRBV30 and TRBJ2-7, with TRBD1 matching over 7 bases. J lost 5 bases, V lost 3 bases, and 4 bases had no gene match. The CDR3 runs to 12 residues. In germline, CDR1 is GTSNPN, CDR2 SVGIG (reference sequence). CDR3 loop: CAWSDDRDEQYF. Written as DNA, the CDR3 is TGTGCCTGGAGCGATGACAGGGACGAGCAGTACTTC.

The sample holds a few counts of this clone. The rearrangement uses TRBV29-1 and TRBJ1-5; tentative D call: TRBD1 (5 bases). This CDR3 region has 14 residues. V lost 4 bases, J lost 4 bases, and 14 bases lay in between. Per germline, CDR1 SQVTM and CDR2 ANQGSEA. The CDR3: CSVAESGGNQPQHF. CDR3 coding DNA: TGCAGCGTTGCCGAGTCCGGGGGAAATCAGCCCCAGCATTTT.

The chain couples TRBV7-8 to TRBJ2-1; 10 bases fit TRBD2. Per the germline V gene, CDR1 is SGHVS and CDR2 is FQNEAQ. CDR3 length equals 15 residues. Unmatched junction bases numbered 5, after V lost 3 bases and J lost 6 bases. The CDR3 DNA is TGTGCCAGCAGCTTGCTAGCGGGAGTTGCCAATGAGCAGTTCTTC. Its translation: CASSLLAGVANEQFF.

The CDR3 loop is CASSTLGGLRYQETQYF. The CDR3, as DNA: TGTGCCAGCAGTACCCTGGGGGGACTCCGGTACCAAGAGACCCAGTACTTC. This sequence joins TRBV28 and TRBJ2-5, with TRBD2 as a possible D gene (6 bases). The V gene lost 5 bases and the J gene lost 0 bases, with 19 bases spanning the gap. The CDR3 length is 17 residues. Germline-derived CDR1 and CDR2 are MDHEN and SYDVKM.

The chain joins TRBV29-1 to TRBJ2-1; D is undetermined. V lost 4 bases and J 5 bases, leaving 9 bases between the germline ends. CDR3 length: 12 amino acids. CDR1 and CDR2 (germline): SQVTM, ANQGSEA. CDR3 region: CSVARNNNEQFF. The CDR3 DNA reads as TGCAGCGTTGCCAGGAATAACAATGAGCAGTTCTTC.

V gene TRBV4-2 combines with J gene TRBJ1-4, with D possibly being TRBD1 (6 bases). Trimming pared 1 base from V and 5 bases from J, leaving 17 bases between. CDR3 length equals 17 residues. The germline gives CDR1 LGHNA, CDR2 YNFKEQ. Here the CDR3 reads CASSQVGGGRGNEKLFF. Written as DNA, the CDR3 is TGTGCCAGCAGCCAAGTAGGGGGTGGAAGGGGAAATGAAAAACTGTTTTTT.

The count of this clone is one. The rearrangement joins TRBV13 to TRBJ1-4; TRBD1 matches at 8 bases. Germline assignment: CDR1 PRHDT and CDR2 FYEKMQ (reference sequence). The CDR3 totals 16 residues. The junction had 11 bases not matched to a gene; V was cut back by 6 bases and J by 5 bases. CDR3 nucleotide sequence: TGTGCCAGCAGGAGGGCAGGGGGCGCCTTAAATGAAAAACTGTTTTTT. The encoded protein is CASRRAGGALNEKLFF.

V usage is TRBV28 and J usage is TRBJ2-2, with D uncertain. This CDR3 has 14 residues. Germline CDR1 reads MDHEN; CDR2 reads SYDVKM. The V end lost 7 bases, the J end lost 4 bases, and 13 bases lay between the germline ends. CDR3 protein: CASTAQPVTGELFF. CDR3 DNA: TGTGCCAGCACCGCCCAACCGGTCACCGGGGAGCTGTTTTTT.

The chain is built from TRBV27 and TRBJ1-5, with 7 bases lining up with TRBD1. Germline V gives CDR1 MNHEY, CDR2 SMNVEV (reference sequence). V shed 6 bases, J shed 3 bases, and the junction held 5 bases outside the gene matches. The length of the CDR3 is 14 residues. The DNA for the CDR3 is TGTGCCAGCAGAAGACAGGGAGTCAATCAGCCCCAGCATTTT. Translation: CASRRQGVNQPQHF.

The V gene is TRBV2, the J gene TRBJ1-2; no clear D gene. From germline, CDR1 is SNHLY and CDR2 FYNNEI. CDR3 length equals 11 residues. V gave up 7 bases and J gave up 2 bases, with 5 bases separating them. The DNA of the CDR3 is TGTGCCAGCATCATGAACTATGGCTACACCTTC. Translating gives CASIMNYGYTF.

This sequence joins TRBV5-4 and TRBJ1-1; TRBD1 matches 8 bases. V was clipped by 4 bases and J by 0 bases; unmatched bases: 11. Germline CDR1 is SGHNT and CDR2 is YYREEE (reference sequence). The length of the CDR3 is 17 residues. The DNA for the CDR3 is TGTGCCAGCAGCGGCCGGACAGGGTCCTATTTGAACACTGAAGCTTTCTTT. Translation gives CASSGRTGSYLNTEAFF. The full variable domain, rest sourced from reference TRBV5-4 and TRBJ1-1, is ETGVTQSPTHLIKTRGQQVTLRCSSQSGHNTVSWYQQALGQGPQFIFQYYREEENGRGNFPPRFSGLQFPNYSSELNVNALELDDSALYLCASSGRTGSYLNTEAFFGQGTRLTVV.

The genes are TRBV6-5 and TRBJ2-7; 7 bases fit TRBD2. V trimming: 7 bases; J trimming: 3 bases; junction bases outside the gene matches: 9. CDR3 size: 14 residues. Germline V lookup: CDR1 MNHEY, CDR2 SVGAGI. The CDR3 sequence is CASKLERGDYEQYF. CDR3 nucleotides: TGTGCCAGCAAACTCGAGCGGGGAGACTACGAGCAGTACTTC.

V gene TRBV11-2 combines with J gene TRBJ2-7; 8 bases agree with TRBD1. This CDR3 is 15 amino acids long. V trimming: 7 bases; J trimming: 2 bases; junction bases outside the gene matches: 10. Per germline, CDR1 SGHAT and CDR2 FQNNGV. The CDR3 sequence is CASTLAQGGPYEQYF. The CDR3 nucleotides are TGTGCCAGCACCCTGGCACAGGGGGGCCCCTACGAGCAGTACTTC.

The V gene is TRBV12-3 or TRBV12-4, the J gene TRBJ1-2; D is uncertain. Trimming pared 2 bases from V and 1 base from J, leaving 5 bases between. The CDR3 length is 13 residues. This chain's CDR3 is CASSLSYNYGYTF. The CDR3 nucleotides read TGTGCCAGCAGTTTATCCTATAACTATGGCTACACCTTC.

This rearrangement joins TRBV19 to TRBJ1-4; 8 nucleotides line up with TRBD1. This CDR3 has 15 residues. V dropped 6 bases and J dropped 8; count of bases not matched to a gene: 11. CDR1 and CDR2 from the germline V gene are LNHDA and SQIVND (reference sequence). The CDR3 DNA sequence: TGTGCCAGTAGGAGAGGACAGGGCGAAGGAGAAAAACTGTTTTTT. This sequence encodes CASRRGQGEGEKLFF.

The V call is TRBV12-5, the J call TRBJ1-6; TRBD1 agrees at 7 bases. Unmatched junction bases numbered 5, after V lost 3 bases and J lost 3 bases. Germline V gives CDR1 LGHNT, CDR2 FRNRAP. This CDR3 region has 16 residues. The CDR3, as DNA: TGTGCTAGTGGTTTCGGGACAGATAACTATAATTCACCCCTCCACTTT. Protein: CASGFGTDNYNSPLHF.

The V gene is TRBV4-1, the J gene TRBJ2-7; D possibly corresponds to TRBD1 (7 bases). Germline V CDR1 and CDR2: MGHRA, YSYEKL. V was shortened by 0 bases and J by 1 base, with 10 bases between the two germline ends. The CDR3 length is 15 residues. The CDR3 sequence: CASSQEAGQSYEQYF. In DNA, the CDR3 is TGCGCCAGCAGCCAAGAGGCGGGACAGTCCTACGAGCAGTACTTC.

This chain joins TRBV28 and TRBJ1-5; 10 bases line up with TRBD1. The CDR3 spans 16 residues. Germline V CDR1 and CDR2: MDHEN, SYDVKM. The ends lost 6 bases at V and 7 bases at J; junction bases unmatched: 12. CDR3 DNA: TGTGCCAGCAGACGCCCCGGGGACAGGGGTGCCCAGCCCCAGCATTTT. Its translation: CASRRPGDRGAQPQHF. Looking up the rest from reference TRBV28 and TRBJ1-5 gives the full variable domain: DVKVTQSSRYLVKRTGEKVFLECVQDMDHENMFWYRQDPGLGLRLIYFSYDVKMKEKGDIPEGYSVSREKKERFSLILESASTNQTSMYLCASRRPGDRGAQPQHFGDGTRLSIL.

The chain has TRBV7-2 and TRBJ2-2; 13 bases fit TRBD2. Germline V lookup: CDR1 SGHTA, CDR2 FQGNSA. This CDR3 is built from 19 residues. V dropped 4 bases and J dropped 4; count of bases not matched to a gene: 12. The CDR3 sequence: CASSYLRTSGREGTGELFF. The CDR3 coding sequence is TGTGCCAGCAGCTACCTACGGACTAGCGGGAGAGAGGGCACCGGGGAGCTGTTTTTT.

There are a few counts of this clone. The rearrangement joins TRBV7-6 to TRBJ2-1; 12 nucleotides line up with TRBD2. CDR1 is SGHVS, CDR2 FNYEAQ, per germline. There are 17 residues in the CDR3. The ends lost 4 bases at V and 6 bases at J; junction bases unmatched: 10. The CDR3 loop reads CASSSPGLAGIRNEQFF. The CDR3 DNA is TGTGCCAGCAGCTCACCCGGACTAGCGGGAATACGCAATGAGCAGTTCTTC.